This TCR beta chain was captured by sequencing in a study of shared clonotypes between healthy human individuals. Trimming removed 2 bases at V and 4 bases at J, with 3 bases between. Germline assignment: CDR1 SGHAT and CDR2 FQNNGV. The CDR3 runs to 12 residues. Study-level results: Naive subsets generally exceeded memory subsets in estimated richness.

Of note for this clone: Its antigen remains unidentified.

Deep was the level at which the assay was run. The authors distributed each subset's genomic DNA evenly over several immunoSEQ plates. Data came from immunoSEQ multiplex PCR; TCRdb stores just in-frame clones and leaves some out. The table includes approximately 2,300,000 clones, under 95% detected once. The V call is TRBV11-2, the J call TRBJ1-5; D ambiguous. The sample taken for sequencing was naive CD4+ T cells from PBMCs. Subset: CD45RA+ positively selected. This TCR was sampled from a man between 18 and 29 years old in good health. Some clones in this sample may be carry-over from other donors' samples. The CDR3 protein is CASSLLNQPQHF. CDR3 nucleotide sequence: TGTGCCAGCAGCTTATTGAATCAGCCCCAGCATTTT.